Below, 8 T cell receptor beta chains from the same sample are listed, as sequenced in a study of CD8 T cells in ankylosing spondylitis. In TCRdb, the 5' RACE reads were re-called with MiXCR into one record per CDR3 protein. This table has 200,000 to 250,000 distinct CDR3 sequences, under 35% appearing once. Sequencing was done on a sample of blood, either unsorted or a sorted T cell fraction (not recorded which). The source is a male donor with ankylosing spondylitis or in good health (not recorded which).

This clonotype has more than one count but fewer than ten. This chain links TRBV11-2 with TRBJ2-3, with D possibly being TRBD1 (6 bases). This CDR3 has 14 amino acids. Germline-derived CDR1 and CDR2 are SGHAT and FQNNGV. V lost 4 bases and J 4 bases, leaving 12 bases between the germline ends. CDR3 bases: TGTGCCAGCAGCTCCTTTGGGGGCGCAGATACGCAGTATTTT. Protein product: CASSSFGGADTQYF.

This clonotype was counted between two and nine times. This chain joins TRBV20-1 and TRBJ1-2, with TRBD1 matching over 7 bases. The J segment lost 8 bases and the V segment lost 0 bases, leaving 6 bases of the junction unmatched. Germline CDR1 reads DFQATT; CDR2 reads SNEGSKA (reference sequence). The CDR3 extends over 13 amino acids. CDR3 nucleotides: TGCAGTGCTAGAGATCCAGGGGGTTGGGGCTACACCTTC. It encodes CSARDPGGWGYTF.

This rearrangement joins TRBV9 to TRBJ2-2, with 10 bases that match TRBD2. CDR1 is SGDLS and CDR2 is YYNGEE in the germline V gene. V lost 1 base, J lost 7 bases, and 7 bases stayed unmatched. The CDR3 runs 16 residues. CDR3 bases: TGTGCCAGCAGCGTAACTAATAGCGGGGGGCTCGGGGAGCTGTTTTTT. Translating gives CASSVTNSGGLGELFF.

J is TRBJ2-7 and V is TRBV7-2; TRBD1 matches 7 bases. CDR1 and CDR2 (germline): SGHTA, FQGNSA. The junction had 14 bases not matched to a gene; V was cut back by 4 bases and J by 5 bases. The CDR3 consists of 16 residues. CDR3 in amino acids: CASSSKSRGSQHEQYF. The CDR3, as DNA: TGTGCCAGCAGCTCAAAGAGCAGGGGGTCTCAGCACGAGCAGTACTTC. Full variable domain (outside the CDR3, taken from reference TRBV7-2 and TRBJ2-7): GAGVSQSPSNKVTEKGKDVELRCDPISGHTALYWYRQSLGQGLEFLIYFQGNSAPDKSGLPSDRFSAERTGGSVSTLTIQRTQQEDSAVYLCASSSKSRGSQHEQYFGPGTRLTVT.

The chain is built from TRBV6-1 and TRBJ1-2; unclear D gene. CDR3 length equals 14 residues. V gave up 2 bases and J gave up 6 bases, with 13 bases separating them. Germline CDR1 is MNHNS and CDR2 is SASEGT. CDR3 DNA sequence: TGTGCCAGCAGTGAACAGGCAGTTTCCCATGGCTACACCTTC. This translates into CASSEQAVSHGYTF.

The genes are TRBV6-1 and TRBJ1-1; tentative D call: TRBD1 (5 bases). V gave up 7 bases and J gave up 4 bases, with 22 bases separating them. This CDR3 is 16 amino acids long. Germline values: CDR1 MNHNS, CDR2 SASEGT. CDR3 amino acids: CASNGKDTGARTEAFF. As DNA, the CDR3 is TGTGCCAGCAATGGTAAGGACACCGGAGCGCGCACTGAAGCTTTCTTT.

The genes are TRBV4-1 and TRBJ1-2, with unresolved D. Germline V gene data show CDR1 as MGHRA and CDR2 as YSYEKL. CDR3 size: 16 residues. Trimming pared 4 bases from V and 1 base from J, leaving 16 bases between. This CDR3 reads CASSPPGMPNNYGYTF. Written as DNA, the CDR3 is TGCGCCAGCAGCCCACCCGGGATGCCTAATAACTATGGCTACACCTTC.

This clonotype turned up a few times. The chain combines TRBV27 with TRBJ2-7; 7 bases fit TRBD1. This CDR3 contains 14 residues. V was clipped by 4 bases and J by 2 bases; unmatched bases: 5. Germline CDR1 and CDR2: MNHEY and SMNVEV (reference sequence). The CDR3 nucleotides are TGTGCCAGCAGTTCAGGGACAGCCACCTACGAGCAGTACTTC. It specifies CASSSGTATYEQYF.